The rows below give T cell receptor beta chains drawn from one sample of a study of shared clonotypes between healthy human individuals. Libraries were prepared by immunoSEQ multiplex PCR; TCRdb keeps only in-frame clonotypes and omits some of them. The sample records roughly 1,100,000 clones, about 75% being singletons. The sequenced sample consisted of memory CD4+ T cells sorted from blood. These receptors were taken from a man in his late teens or twenties in good health. Each CDR3 is given with its conserved first and last residue. D genes are given only for firm matches. A clone size is listed for some rows: how often the clone was seen (once, few, many), or a class if it is expanded.

clone_size	d_call	v_call	j_call	cdr3_nt	cdr3_aa
NA	NA	TRBV7-2	TRBJ2-1	TGTGCCAGCAGCTTAGGAGGTTTGTACAATGAGCAGTTCTTC	CASSLGGLYNEQFF
once	NA	TRBV2	TRBJ2-7	TGTGCCAGCAGTAGCTCCGCCTACGAGCAGTACTTC	CASSSSAYEQYF
NA	NA	TRBV7-8	TRBJ2-1	TGTGCCAGCAGCTCGGTACCCCCCAATGAGCAGTTCTTC	CASSSVPPNEQFF
NA	TRBD1	TRBV7-8	TRBJ1-4	TGTGCCAGCAGCTTAGGGACAGGCTTTAATGAAAAACTGTTTTTT	CASSLGTGFNEKLFF
NA	NA	TRBV5-4	TRBJ2-3	TGTGCCAGCAGCTTGTCCGGGTCCAGCACAGATACGCAGTATTTT	CASSLSGSSTDTQYF
NA	NA	TRBV7-2	TRBJ2-1	TGTGCCAGCAGCTTGTCAAGGCCCTCCTACAATGAGCAGTTCTTC	CASSLSRPSYNEQFF
NA	TRBD1	TRBV6-5	TRBJ1-1	TGTGCCAGCAGTTCACAGGGGGCAGGGATGAACACTGAAGCTTTCTTT	CASSSQGAGMNTEAFF
NA	TRBD1	TRBV6-1	TRBJ1-5	TGTGCCAGCAGTGAAGCCGGGACAGGGACGCCCCAGCATTTT	CASSEAGTGTPQHF
NA	NA	TRBV4-3	TRBJ2-2	TGCGCCAGCAGCCAAGATCAGGGTATCGGGGAGCTGTTTTTT	CASSQDQGIGELFF
few	TRBD1	TRBV5-4	TRBJ2-7	TGTGCCAGCAGCCCTCCGGGACAGGCTCGAGAGCAGTACTTC	CASSPPGQAREQYF
NA	NA	TRBV27	TRBJ2-1	TGTGCCAGCAGCCCCGCAGGGGGAGGAGGTGAGCAGTTCTTC	CASSPAGGGGEQFF
NA	NA	TRBV30	TRBJ2-6	TGTGCCTGGAGTGTAATGCGTTGGAGCTCTGGGGCCAACGTCCTGACTTTC	CAWSVMRWSSGANVLTF
NA	NA	TRBV4-3	TRBJ2-1	TGCGCCAGCAGCCAAGAGGAGGGCCTTGAGCAGTTCTTC	CASSQEEGLEQFF
NA	NA	TRBV1	TRBJ2-7	TGCACCAGCAGCCAAGATCGGGGAGGGACTGATTCCTACGAGCAGTACTTC	CTSSQDRGGTDSYEQYF
NA	NA	TRBV6-1	TRBJ2-5	TGTGCCAGCATCCAAGGGGTGCCCCAAGAGACCCAGTACTTC	CASIQGVPQETQYF
NA	TRBD1	TRBV23-1	TRBJ2-7	TGCGCCAGCAGGCCGGACAGGCCGAACTACGAGCAGTACTTC	CASRPDRPNYEQYF
NA	NA	TRBV16	TRBJ2-7	TGTGCCAGCAGCCAACCGTCTGGACTTAGCTTGGGGGAGCAGTACTTC	CASSQPSGLSLGEQYF
NA	NA	TRBV7-6	TRBJ2-3	TGTGCCAGCAGCTCGAACATGGATACGCAGTATTTT	CASSSNMDTQYF
NA	TRBD1	TRBV28	TRBJ1-2	TGTGCCAGCGTGGAGACAGGGCATAACTATGGCTACACCTTC	CASVETGHNYGYTF
NA	NA	TRBV19	TRBJ1-5	TGTGCCAGTTCCGCTGGGGGAAGTGGCAATCAGCCCCAGCATTTT	CASSAGGSGNQPQHF
NA	TRBD2	TRBV7-2	TRBJ2-7	TGTGCCAGCAGCTCCCTAGCGGGAAGGGAATCCTACGAGCAGTACTTC	CASSSLAGRESYEQYF
NA	NA	TRBV11-2	TRBJ2-7	TGTGCCAGCAGCCGTACTGGACTACCCACTAACGAGCAGTACTTC	CASSRTGLPTNEQYF
many	TRBD1	TRBV20-1	TRBJ1-1	TGCAGTGCGCGCAGGGGGCAAGCTTTCTTT	CSARRGQAFF
NA	NA	TRBV28	TRBJ1-1	TGTGCCAGCAGTTTGGGAGCGAACACTGAAGCTTTCTTT	CASSLGANTEAFF
NA	NA	TRBV19	TRBJ2-4	TGTGCCAGTCGGGGGATGAATCGAGCGGAGGATAGAGACATTCAGTACTTC	CASRGMNRAEDRDIQYF
NA	NA	TRBV6-6	TRBJ1-1	TGTGCCAGCAGCTACCCCCGCCCGAGCACTGAAGCTTTCTTT	CASSYPRPSTEAFF
NA	TRBD1	TRBV7-2	TRBJ1-5	TGTGCCAGCAGCGAGGACAGGGTATCGGGCAATCAGCCCCAGCATTTT	CASSEDRVSGNQPQHF
NA	NA	TRBV5-1	TRBJ2-7	TGCGCCAGCAGCTTGGGCTGGGAGGGACAACCCGAGCAGTACTTC	CASSLGWEGQPEQYF
NA	NA	TRBV5-6	TRBJ2-3	TGTGCCAGCAGCTTAGACATCGTGGGCACAGATACGCAGTATTTT	CASSLDIVGTDTQYF
few	TRBD1	TRBV6-6	TRBJ1-3	TGTGCCAGCAGCACAGGGGTTGGAAACACCATATATTTT	CASSTGVGNTIYF
NA	NA	TRBV6-5	TRBJ1-1	TGTGCCAGTACCGACGGGGTATGGAGCGCTGAAGCTTTCTTT	CASTDGVWSAEAFF
NA	NA	TRBV7-2	TRBJ2-1	TGTGCCAGCAGCTTAGGTCCCTTCCCCAATGAGCAGTTCTTC	CASSLGPFPNEQFF
NA	TRBD1	TRBV6-1	TRBJ2-7	TGTGCCAGCAGTGGATACAGGGGGCTCTACGAGCAGTACTTC	CASSGYRGLYEQYF
few	NA	TRBV5-1	TRBJ2-7	TGCGCCAGCGGTCCCACGGGACAAATAAGGGACGAGCAGTACTTC	CASGPTGQIRDEQYF
NA	NA	TRBV20-1	TRBJ2-1	TGCAGTGCTAGTCATCTCGAGCAGTTCTTC	CSASHLEQFF
once	TRBD2	TRBV27	TRBJ2-7	TGTGCCAGCAGTTTATATGGCGGGGGGACGTACGAGCAGTACTTC	CASSLYGGGTYEQYF
NA	NA	TRBV5-1	TRBJ2-1	TGCGCCAGCAGCTTGGTAGCAGCCCAGGCCTACAATGAGCAGTTCTTC	CASSLVAAQAYNEQFF
few	TRBD2	TRBV7-2	TRBJ2-1	TGTGCCAGCAGCTTACAGCGGGAGAGTGATGAGCAGTTCTTC	CASSLQRESDEQFF
NA	NA	TRBV9	TRBJ2-7	TGTGCCAGCAGCGTGGGGCCGTCGACCTACGAGCAGTACTTC	CASSVGPSTYEQYF
NA	NA	TRBV10-3	TRBJ1-2	TGTGCCATCAGTGAGGGACTTCTTGGCTACACCTTC	CAISEGLLGYTF
NA	NA	TRBV11-2	TRBJ1-6	TGTGCCAGCAGCTTAGAGGGGGGCGCAAAACATTTT	CASSLEGGAKHF
NA	NA	TRBV6-5	TRBJ1-2	TGTGCCAGCATCCAAACACGGTACACCTTC	CASIQTRYTF
NA	TRBD1	TRBV10-2	TRBJ2-4	TGCGCCAGCAGTCCAGGGACAGGGATAAACATTCAGTACTTC	CASSPGTGINIQYF
few	TRBD1	TRBV4-2	TRBJ2-7	TGTGCCAGCAGCCAAGATTACACAGGGGGCATCAACGAGCAGTACTTC	CASSQDYTGGINEQYF
few	NA	TRBV6-1	TRBJ1-3	TGTGCCAGCAGTGGGGGAATTAGCTCTGGAAACACCATATATTTT	CASSGGISSGNTIYF
once	NA	TRBV7-9	TRBJ2-1	TGTGCCAGCAGCTTGTATGGGGATGGCGAGCAGTTCTTC	CASSLYGDGEQFF
NA	NA	TRBV28	TRBJ1-1	TGTGCCAGCAGCCTCACTGCACCGAACACTGAAGCTTTCTTT	CASSLTAPNTEAFF
NA	TRBD1	TRBV2	TRBJ1-4	TGTGCCAGCAGCGGGACAGGGACTAATGAAAAACTGTTTTTT	CASSGTGTNEKLFF
NA	NA	TRBV5-1	TRBJ2-1	TGCGCCAGCAGCTTGGACGGGCTTGTAGGTGAGCAGTTCTTC	CASSLDGLVGEQFF
few	TRBD1	TRBV6-5	TRBJ2-7	TGTGCCAGCAGTTACTCGATGGGGACAGGGGTCCGCGAGCAGTACTTC	CASSYSMGTGVREQYF
NA	NA	TRBV4-3	TRBJ2-4	TGCGCCAGCAGCCAAGATCGAAGGTGGGAAGCCAAAAACATTCAGTACTTC	CASSQDRRWEAKNIQYF
NA	TRBD2	TRBV9	TRBJ2-5	TGTGCCAGCAGCGTTAGCGGGTGGGAGACCCAGTACTTC	CASSVSGWETQYF
NA	NA	TRBV4-1	TRBJ2-4	TGCGCCAGCAGCCAAGTGTTGGGACCCGGAAACATTCAGTACTTC	CASSQVLGPGNIQYF
NA	NA	TRBV6-6	TRBJ1-6	TGTGCCAGCAGTTACCAGGGCCGGGATTCACCCCTCCACTTT	CASSYQGRDSPLHF
NA	NA	TRBV6-5	TRBJ1-2	TGTGCCAGCAGTTACGGTCGGGGGGGACACTATGGCTACACCTTC	CASSYGRGGHYGYTF